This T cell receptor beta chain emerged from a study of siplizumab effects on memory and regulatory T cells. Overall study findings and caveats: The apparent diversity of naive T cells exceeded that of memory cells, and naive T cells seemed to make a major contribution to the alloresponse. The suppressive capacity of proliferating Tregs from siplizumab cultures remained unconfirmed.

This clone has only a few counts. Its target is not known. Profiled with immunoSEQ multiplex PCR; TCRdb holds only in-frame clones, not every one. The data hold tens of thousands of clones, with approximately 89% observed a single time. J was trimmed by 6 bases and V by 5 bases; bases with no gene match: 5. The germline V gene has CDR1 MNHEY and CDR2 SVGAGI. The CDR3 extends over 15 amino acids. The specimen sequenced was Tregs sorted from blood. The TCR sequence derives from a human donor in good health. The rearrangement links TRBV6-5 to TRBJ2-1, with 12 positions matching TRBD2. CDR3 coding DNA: TGTGCCAGCAGTGTTCGGACTAGCGGGGTCAATGAGCAGTTCTTC. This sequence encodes CASSVRTSGVNEQFF.